This entry concerns a single TCR beta chain. This clonotype was detected ten times or more. Its specific antigen is unknown. Base quality data are lacking; no much larger clone is found one base away. To synthesize cDNA, template-switch 5'RACE was performed with a primer carrying a 10-nucleotide random unique molecular identifier so that each TCR transcript was tagged. Each sequencing run produced over 160 million TCR-beta sequences covering 15-18 subjects. The RNeasy kit was used to extract total RNA. TCR-beta VDJ regions were amplified with primers for the TCR constant region and the 5'RACE anchor, using the KAPA Real-time Library Amplification kit. Sample indexes and Illumina adaptors were added in a first PCR, after which library yield was increased in a second PCR. After Ampure bead purification, the roughly 650 bp TCR product was size-selected on a 2% E-gel SizeSelection system. Before pooling, library quality was assessed on a Bioanalyzer, concentration was determined with Qubit, and library quantification was performed with the Kapa Library Quantification kit. Libraries were sequenced paired-end 2 x 150 bp on an Illumina HiSeq 2500. To increase sequence diversity, 25-30% phiX was spiked into each library pool. As for how the authors treated the data: The UMI-based MiGEC pipeline processed quality-filtered reads and removed over 80% of raw TCR sequences during error correction. VDJ genes were aligned to IMGT germline references, and each clonotype was defined by a unique CDR3 amino acid sequence together with V-J genes. Clonal expansion, Shannon diversity, and CDR3 relatedness (CalcPairwiseDistances, ClusterSamples) were evaluated with VDJtools, and phylogenetic trees were built with CLCbio workbench. A clone was classed as expanded if it had 8 or more unique UMIs, a cutoff based on coefficient-of-variation modelling across technical triplicates. TCRdb handled the public reads itself, with Q25 trimming in fastp and clone calling in MiXCR, and kept productive beta chains. Duplicate CDR3 protein sequences are folded into a single record with the most common DNA and genes. For this entry, the V and J calls and clone size follow TCRdb and not the study's own pipeline. This sample has approximately 40,000 distinct CDR3 sequences in its table, and 10% of those were observed once. Clones ranked in the top ten supply around 7% of the sample.

Libraries from unsorted PBMCs were made from 2 million PBMCs kept in RNAlater at -80 degrees C until RNA extraction. PBMCs were separated from peripheral blood using Ficoll-Hypaque density gradient centrifugation and then cryopreserved in liquid nitrogen. This sample was included in a study of neurological immune-mediated disorders (dated by TCRdb to the late 2010s). Regarding the research as a whole: Peripheral blood TCR-beta repertoires from patients with HTLV-I-associated myelopathy (HAM/TSP), patients with multiple sclerosis, and healthy controls were compared in the study using UMI-based sequencing. The roughly 110 TCR-beta libraries included longitudinal samples, technical triplicates and paired sorted CD4+ and CD8+ T-cell subsets alongside PBMC samples. The cohort comprised 60 to 75 subjects: 14 HAM/TSP patients, some 34 multiple sclerosis patients and approximately 20 healthy controls.

The research as a whole found: No identical CDR3 amino acid sequences were found to be shared among expanded clones across subjects, suggesting that TCR-beta repertoires were private in all groups. TCR clonal expansion was highest in HAM/TSP patients and lowest in MS patients, with MS patients falling below even healthy controls.

Taken from the germline V gene (reference sequence), the CDR1 and CDR2 loops are SEHNR and FQNEAQ. Compared with germline, V lacks 1 base and J lacks 5 bases; bases without a gene match: 8. The CDR3 measures 16 amino acids from cysteine to phenylalanine. The sequence is cut down to CDR3 DNA, 48 bases in frame from base 1. The sequenced sample was PBMCs. The chain employs TRBV7-9 and TRBJ2-1, with 7 junctional bases fitting TRBD2. This clonotype was obtained from a woman aged 30 to 39 with HTLV-1-associated myelopathy (HAM/TSP). The CDR3 here reads CASSLGFSGGDNEQFF. Here is the DNA: TGTGCCAGCAGCTTAGGGTTTTCGGGGGGAGACAATGAGCAGTTCTTC.